This record looks at one T cell receptor beta chain sequence and its context. This record comes from a study of T cell changes during pregnancy in multiple sclerosis. Here immunoSEQ multiplex PCR was the method, and the copy in TCRdb shows in-frame clones only, minus some. The table shows 40,000 to 50,000 clones, with around 92% occurring only once. The germline V gene has CDR1 SGHAT and CDR2 FQNNGV. The V end was cut by 5 bases, the J end by 5 bases, with 13 bases between. This CDR3 spans 13 amino acids. This sequence originates from a female donor in good health, enrolled as a control in a pregnancy study. The chain employs TRBV11-2 and TRBJ2-7, with D perhaps TRBD2 (6 bases). Sequenced material: CD4+ T cells from peripheral blood mononuclear cells, taken after pregnancy. The CDR3 bases are TGTGCCAGCAGCATTGGGGGGATGAACGAGCAGTACTTC. Translation gives CASSIGGMNEQYF.